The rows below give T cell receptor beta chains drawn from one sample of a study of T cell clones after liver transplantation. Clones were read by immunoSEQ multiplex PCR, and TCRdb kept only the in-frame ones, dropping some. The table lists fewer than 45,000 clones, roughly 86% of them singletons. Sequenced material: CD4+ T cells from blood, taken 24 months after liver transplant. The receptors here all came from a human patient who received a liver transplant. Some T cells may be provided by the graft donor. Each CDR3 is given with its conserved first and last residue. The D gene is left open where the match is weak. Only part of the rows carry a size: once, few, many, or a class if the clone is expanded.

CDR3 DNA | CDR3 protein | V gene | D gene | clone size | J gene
TGTGCCAGCAGTGAAGCGCAGGCGCAGGGCGGGAAACTGTTTTTT | CASSEAQAQGGKLFF | TRBV6-1 | - | - | TRBJ1-4
TGCAGTGCGGTGAGCTCCTACGAGCAGTACTTC | CSAVSSYEQYF | TRBV20-1 | - | once | TRBJ2-7
TGTGCCATCAGCGCGCGGGGGGTGGGTGGAGATACGCAGTATTTT | CAISARGVGGDTQYF | TRBV10-3 | TRBD2 | - | TRBJ2-3
TGTGCCAGCAGTCCAGGGGGAGGAGGGGGTGAAAAACTGTTTTTT | CASSPGGGGGEKLFF | TRBV28 | TRBD1 | - | TRBJ1-4
TGCAGCGTATCCCTACGGGTCTCCTACAATGAGCAGTTCTTC | CSVSLRVSYNEQFF | TRBV29-1 | - | - | TRBJ2-1
TGCAGCGTTGCAGGGGACAGGGGAATAGGAGGCTACACCTTC | CSVAGDRGIGGYTF | TRBV29-1 | TRBD1 | - | TRBJ1-2
TGCGCCAGCCAGACAGGGGACAGCTCCTACGAGCAGTACTTC | CASQTGDSSYEQYF | TRBV5-1 | TRBD1 | - | TRBJ2-7
TGTGCCAGCAGTAGAGGGACAGGCGGAACCTACGAGCAGTACTTC | CASSRGTGGTYEQYF | TRBV6-1 | TRBD1 | - | TRBJ2-7
TGCGCCAGCAGCCCTAGCTTTCACAGGGAAGGTGAAGCTTTCTTT | CASSPSFHREGEAFF | TRBV5-1 | - | - | TRBJ1-1
TGCGCCAGCAGCTTATCCGGGACAGGGATGTGGGAGCAGTACTTC | CASSLSGTGMWEQYF | TRBV5-1 | TRBD1 | - | TRBJ2-7
TGTGCCAGTAGTAAGACAGGATCCAAGGACGAGCAGTACTTC | CASSKTGSKDEQYF | TRBV19 | - | - | TRBJ2-7
TGTGCCAGCAGCGTAATCAGTCTCTCCTACGAGCAGTACTTC | CASSVISLSYEQYF | TRBV28 | - | - | TRBJ2-7
TGTGCCAGCAGTCTGGGGGGTAGTAGGACTGAAGCTTTCTTT | CASSLGGSRTEAFF | TRBV27 | - | - | TRBJ1-1
TGTGCCAGCAGCTCGCAGGGAGTCCCTGGGGCCAACGTCCTGACTTTC | CASSSQGVPGANVLTF | TRBV7-2 | - | - | TRBJ2-6
TGTGCCTGGACCACTAGCGGCCTCTACGAGCAGTACTTC | CAWTTSGLYEQYF | TRBV30 | TRBD2 | - | TRBJ2-7
TGCGCCAGCAGCTGGGCGGAGACCCAGTACTTC | CASSWAETQYF | TRBV5-1 | - | - | TRBJ2-5
TGTGCCAGCAGTGAAGCGCTAAGCGGGGGAGGGGGGGCCAACGTCCTGACTTTC | CASSEALSGGGGANVLTF | TRBV2 | TRBD2 | - | TRBJ2-6
TGTGCCAGCAGTCCGGGACTCATCACAGATACGCAGTATTTT | CASSPGLITDTQYF | TRBV7-2 | - | - | TRBJ2-3
TGTGCCAGCAGCTTAGCGGCGTACAACACCGGGGAGCTGTTTTTT | CASSLAAYNTGELFF | TRBV7-2 | - | - | TRBJ2-2
TGTGCCTGGAGTGTTCAGCCCCAGCATTTT | CAWSVQPQHF | TRBV30 | - | few | TRBJ1-5
TGTGCCAGCAGTTACTCAAGAAAATCCACAGATACGCAGTATTTT | CASSYSRKSTDTQYF | TRBV6-5 | - | - | TRBJ2-3
TGTGCCAGCAGCCCGCGTTCTAGCAATCAGCCCCAGCATTTT | CASSPRSSNQPQHF | TRBV6-6 | - | once | TRBJ1-5
TGCGCCAGCAGCTTGGGGCGGGAGGAGGCGGCCCAGTACTTC | CASSLGREEAAQYF | TRBV5-1 | TRBD2 | once | TRBJ2-5
TGCGCCAGCAGCACCTCTAGCCTAAGGAATGAGCAGTTCTTC | CASSTSSLRNEQFF | TRBV4-1 | - | - | TRBJ2-1
TGTGCCAGCATGGATGGGCTAGCGGTCTACAATGAGCAGTTCTTC | CASMDGLAVYNEQFF | TRBV6-1 | TRBD2 | - | TRBJ2-1
TGTGCCAGCAGCTTGGCAGGAGGGGGGATCTATGGCTACACCTTC | CASSLAGGGIYGYTF | TRBV5-8 | - | once | TRBJ1-2
TGTGCCAGCAGTTCGCCAGGGACCCTATGGGGCTACACCTTC | CASSSPGTLWGYTF | TRBV27 | - | once | TRBJ1-2
TGTGCCAGCTCACCACCGCTACGGACCCCCTGGCTAGAGCAGTATTTT | CASSPPLRTPWLEQYF | TRBV18 | - | - | TRBJ2-3
TGTGCCAGCAGTTACTCGAAGAGTCAGCCCCAGCATTTT | CASSYSKSQPQHF | TRBV6-5 | - | - | TRBJ1-5
TGTGCCAGCAGCCCGGACAGGGGGCGGAGTGAGACCCAGTACTTC | CASSPDRGRSETQYF | TRBV5-4 | TRBD1 | - | TRBJ2-5
TGTGCCAGCAAACAGGGAGTACGGACTGAAGCTTTCTTT | CASKQGVRTEAFF | TRBV5-8 | - | - | TRBJ1-1
TGTGCCAGCAGTGGCCGGACTAGCGGGGGTGGGGATACGCAGTATTTT | CASSGRTSGGGDTQYF | TRBV6-1 | TRBD2 | - | TRBJ2-3
TGTGCCAGCAGCTTATCGGGGGGCCGCACAGATACGCAGTATTTT | CASSLSGGRTDTQYF | TRBV7-2 | - | - | TRBJ2-3
TGTGCCAGCAAGAGCTCCTATAATTCACCCCTCCACTTT | CASKSSYNSPLHF | TRBV7-9 | - | few | TRBJ1-6
TGTGCCAGCAGACGTGACAGGGGCTCCTACAATGAGCAGTTCTTC | CASRRDRGSYNEQFF | TRBV11-1 | TRBD1 | - | TRBJ2-1
TGTGCCAGCCTTTCCAGGGACAGGGGGCGAGGCGAGCAGTACTTC | CASLSRDRGRGEQYF | TRBV5-6 | TRBD1 | - | TRBJ2-7
TGTGCCAGCTCACCGGGTAGGTCCTACGAGCAGTACTTC | CASSPGRSYEQYF | TRBV18 | - | - | TRBJ2-7
TGTGCCAGGGTTGGCTACGAGCAGTACTTC | CARVGYEQYF | TRBV6-4 | - | - | TRBJ2-7
TGTGCCAGCTCACGACAGTACCAAGAGACCCAGTACTTC | CASSRQYQETQYF | TRBV18 | - | - | TRBJ2-5
TGTGCCAGCAGCTTAACCGGGCTAGAAGGGACCCAGTACTTC | CASSLTGLEGTQYF | TRBV7-3 | - | few | TRBJ2-5
TGTGCCAGCAGTCGGCCCCTCGGTCGGGGGGCGGATACGCAGTATTTT | CASSRPLGRGADTQYF | TRBV2 | - | - | TRBJ2-3
TGCGCCAGCAGTCAACAGAATGGGGGCCGGGGGGAGACCCAGTACTTC | CASSQQNGGRGETQYF | TRBV23-1 | - | few | TRBJ2-5
TGTGCCAGCTCAGCTTCAAGTTCAACTAATGAAAAACTGTTTTTT | CASSASSSTNEKLFF | TRBV18 | - | - | TRBJ1-4
TGTGCCAGCAGCCCGCATCCAACAGGGAGGAACACTGAAGCTTTCTTT | CASSPHPTGRNTEAFF | TRBV7-2 | - | - | TRBJ1-1
TGTGCCAGCAGCTCAGGACTAGCGAGACATAGCTCCTACAATGAGCAGTTCTTC | CASSSGLARHSSYNEQFF | TRBV13 | TRBD2 | - | TRBJ2-1
TGTGCCAGTAGTCCTCGGGACAGGGCGAACACTGAAGCTTTCTTT | CASSPRDRANTEAFF | TRBV19 | TRBD1 | - | TRBJ1-1